The source of this TCR beta chain is a study of blood T cell repertoires in COVID-19. The assay was immunoSEQ multiplex PCR, and TCRdb's table has in-frame clones only and misses some. The table records approximately 140,000 clones, 70% to 90% of them present only once. With 3 bases removed from V and 7 bases from J, the gap between germline ends came to 7 bases. The length of the CDR3 is 13 residues. Germline lookup yields CDR1 LNHDA and CDR2 SQIVND (reference sequence). Recovery among Cohort 3 donors was established by two negative PCRs, clearance, or symptom resolution. The TCR sequence derives from a woman in her forties or fifties who had recovered from COVID-19. Sequencing input: PBMCs or T cells enriched from blood (not recorded which). The chain recombines TRBV19 with TRBJ1-6; D gene ambiguous. DNA of the CDR3: TGTGCCAGTAGTATGGAGCGGAATTCACCCCTCCACTTT. Translated: CASSMERNSPLHF.